These 16 T cell receptor beta chains originate from one sample sequenced in a study of blood T cells in healthy people across ages. Alongside a J-beta primer mix, a sample-barcoded 5' primer served in a second PCR lasting 7 to 11 cycles. MiXCR, run by TCRdb on the 5' RACE reads, gives a single entry per CDR3 protein. Of 1.5 million to 2 million distinct CDR3 sequences listed, roughly 30% are singletons. Sequenced sample: blood. All receptors come from a woman aged 25 to 39 in good health.

This clonotype has only a few counts. The CDR3 protein is CAWRVKGAYEQYF. The CDR3 nucleotides are TGTGCCTGGAGGGTAAAAGGAGCCTACGAGCAGTACTTC. V is TRBV30 and J is TRBJ2-7; D gene uncertain. CDR1 and CDR2 (germline): GTSNPN, SVGIG (reference sequence). V lost 3 bases, J lost 2 bases, and 11 bases lay in between. The CDR3 runs to 13 residues.

The chain links TRBV7-3 to TRBJ2-1; D is ambiguous. This CDR3 spans 14 amino acids. Germline V gene lookup returns CDR1 SGHTA and CDR2 FQGTGA. With 5 bases removed from V and 6 bases from J, the gap between germline ends came to 14 bases. The chain's CDR3 is CASSDHVVGNEQFF. CDR3 sequence (DNA): TGTGCCAGCAGCGACCACGTGGTGGGCAATGAGCAGTTCTTC.

This clonotype was detected a few times. V is TRBV11-2 and J is TRBJ2-1, with a weak D call TRBD1 (5 bases). The CDR3 covers 14 residues. The germline gives CDR1 SGHAT, CDR2 FQNNGV. With 4 bases removed from V and 4 bases from J, the gap between germline ends came to 11 bases. CDR3 loop: CASSSRVGYNEQFF. CDR3 bases: TGTGCCAGCAGCTCCAGGGTGGGGTACAATGAGCAGTTCTTC.

V and J are TRBV7-2 and TRBJ1-2; D is uncertain. CDR1 SGHTA and CDR2 FQGNSA come from the germline V gene. This CDR3 region has 13 residues. Trimming removed 6 bases from V and 3 bases from J, with 11 bases in between. CDR3 bases: TGTGCCAGCAGTCCAGATGAGGACTATGGCTACACCTTC. As protein: CASSPDEDYGYTF.

The table lists this clonotype with a few counts. The chain is built from TRBV4-2 and TRBJ1-2, with TRBD1 matching over 10 bases. Germline V gene lookup returns CDR1 LGHNA and CDR2 YNFKEQ. The CDR3 runs 14 residues. V dropped 4 bases and J dropped 8; count of bases not matched to a gene: 7. The CDR3 is CASSPPGQGRGYTF. For the CDR3, the DNA is TGTGCCAGCAGCCCCCCGGGACAGGGGAGAGGCTACACCTTC.

This clonotype was counted ten times or more. The chain joins TRBV6-2 or TRBV6-3 to TRBJ2-7, with no clear D. The CDR3 length is 13 residues. Per germline, CDR1 MNHEY and CDR2 SVGEGT. Between the trimmed V and J ends, which lost 2 bases and 1 base, there was a span of 6 bases. CDR3 DNA sequence: TGTGCCAGCAGTTACACCTTGTCCTACGAGCAGTACTTC. It yields the protein CASSYTLSYEQYF.

The chain has TRBV7-2 and TRBJ1-4; TRBD1 aligns across 8 bases. The CDR3 runs to 16 residues. Looked up from germline, CDR1 is SGHTA and CDR2 is FQGNSA. Germline trimming cut 5 bases from V and 7 bases from J; bases unmatched to any gene: 12. The CDR3 loop is CASSERPGGGFEKLFF. The CDR3 DNA reads TGTGCCAGCAGCGAACGGCCAGGGGGCGGCTTTGAAAAACTGTTTTTT.

The V call is TRBV5-1, the J call TRBJ2-7; D gene unclear. Germline loops: CDR1 SGHRS, CDR2 YFSETQ. The length of the CDR3 is 14 residues. Trimming cost V 0 bases and J 7 bases, with 14 bases left between them. Here the CDR3 DNA reads TGCGCCAGCAGCTTGGGTGGCAGCCCCCAGGAGCAGTACTTC. It specifies CASSLGGSPQEQYF.

Many counts were recorded for this clonotype. This chain uses TRBV12-3 or TRBV12-4 with TRBJ2-7, with a tentative D call TRBD2 (6 bases). The V and J ends lost 8 bases and 2 bases respectively, with 10 bases between them. This CDR3 has 12 amino acids. CDR3 in DNA: TGTGCCAGCGGGAGGAGCGCCTACGAGCAGTACTTC. This gives the protein CASGRSAYEQYF.

The genes are TRBV20-1 and TRBJ1-2; D not certain. Germline values: CDR1 DFQATT, CDR2 SNEGSKA (reference sequence). CDR3 length: 13 residues. Trimming left V 0 bases short and J 6 bases short, with 11 bases between. CDR3 nucleotides: TGCAGTGCTAGAGATGGTAAACAGAATGGCTACACCTTC. It yields the protein CSARDGKQNGYTF.

This chain connects TRBV12-3 or TRBV12-4 to TRBJ2-5, with 8 bases matching TRBD1. V lost 7 bases and J lost 3; bases outside the gene matches: 4. This CDR3 comprises 13 residues. Here the CDR3 reads CASTATGEETQYF. The CDR3 region has the DNA TGTGCCAGCACCGCGACAGGGGAAGAGACCCAGTACTTC.

Worth noting for this clonotype: One junction end does not reproduce the germline sequence, and a read error may be involved. This chain connects TRBV20-1 to TRBJ2-1; D might be TRBD2 (5 bases). This CDR3 has 14 residues. Germline CDR1 reads DFQATT; CDR2 reads SNEGSKA (reference sequence). This CDR3 reads CSAGEGLGFNEQFF. The CDR3 DNA is TGCAGTGCTGGAGAGGGTTTAGGGTTCAATGAGCAGTTCTTC.

The chain links TRBV2 to TRBJ2-4, with D uncertain. This CDR3 contains 14 residues. Germline V gene lookup returns CDR1 SNHLY and CDR2 FYNNEI. The V gene lost 4 bases and the J gene lost 7 bases, with 14 bases spanning the gap. CDR3 loop: CASSGVRAVNIQYF. In DNA form, the CDR3 reads TGTGCCAGCAGTGGGGTACGGGCCGTGAACATTCAGTACTTC.

The rearrangement uses TRBV6-6 and TRBJ2-2; possibly TRBD1 for D (5 bases). Per the germline V gene, CDR1 is MNHNY and CDR2 is SVGAGI (reference sequence). Trimming shortened V by 5 bases and J by 1 base, and 8 bases separated the two germline ends. The CDR3 length is 14 residues. CDR3 loop: CASSVTENTGELFF. CDR3 bases: TGTGCCAGCAGTGTGACAGAGAACACCGGGGAGCTGTTTTTT.

The V call is TRBV12-3 or TRBV12-4, the J call TRBJ1-1; tentatively, D is TRBD1 (6 bases). Trimming pared 2 bases from V and 5 bases from J, leaving 12 bases between. CDR3 length: 14 amino acids. As DNA, the CDR3 is TGTGCCAGCAGTTTATGGGGGCTGGTGACTGAAGCTTTCTTT. This gives the protein CASSLWGLVTEAFF.

This clonotype was found a few times. The chain joins TRBV5-1 to TRBJ2-7, with D maybe TRBD2 (5 bases). CDR3 length: 17 residues. Germline V lookup: CDR1 SGHRS, CDR2 YFSETQ. Trimming took off 3 bases at V and 4 bases at J, with 23 bases between the two ends. DNA of the CDR3: TGCGCCAGCAGCTACTCAGGTGGTGAGCGGATGAGGTACGAGCAGTACTTC. It specifies CASSYSGGERMRYEQYF.